A selection of T cell receptor beta chains follows, all from one sample in a study of OX40 agonist ivuxolimab in advanced cancers. This table comes from immunoSEQ multiplex PCR, and its TCRdb copy is limited to in-frame clones, with some not included. The data contain over 55,000 clones, around 83% of them singletons. The sample here was CD4+ or CD8+ T cells sorted from blood, taken in a trial of the OX40 agonist ivuxolimab. These receptors were collected from an adult with an advanced solid tumor such as melanoma, head and neck, liver or kidney cancer. Both conserved end residues are part of each CDR3. A D gene is named only where the DNA matches it firmly. Clone size is given for some rows only: seen once, a few or many times, or a class if the clone is expanded.

clone size: NA
V gene: TRBV5-1
D gene: NA
J gene: TRBJ2-5
CDR3 protein: CASSLGRGGTQYF
CDR3 DNA: TGCGCCAGCAGCTTGGGCAGGGGTGGAACCCAGTACTTC

clone size: once
V gene: TRBV15
D gene: NA
J gene: TRBJ2-7
CDR3 protein: CATSRDFAGTAEQYF
CDR3 DNA: TGTGCCACCAGCAGAGATTTCGCAGGGACGGCCGAGCAGTACTTC

clone size: NA
V gene: TRBV12-2
D gene: NA
J gene: TRBJ2-7
CDR3 protein: CASRLDWTYEQYF
CDR3 DNA: TGTGCAAGTCGCTTAGACTGGACGTACGAGCAGTACTTC

clone size: NA
V gene: TRBV7-3
D gene: NA
J gene: TRBJ2-5
CDR3 protein: CASSLGVFETQYF
CDR3 DNA: TGTGCCAGCAGCTTAGGGGTGTTTGAGACCCAGTACTTC

clone size: NA
V gene: TRBV10-3
D gene: TRBD1
J gene: TRBJ1-5
CDR3 protein: CAISEGQGYSNQPQHF
CDR3 DNA: TGTGCCATCAGTGAAGGACAGGGGTATAGCAATCAGCCCCAGCATTTT

clone size: NA
V gene: TRBV5-5
D gene: NA
J gene: TRBJ1-4
CDR3 protein: CASSFRFGGWEKLFF
CDR3 DNA: NA

clone size: few
V gene: TRBV6-6
D gene: TRBD1
J gene: TRBJ1-5
CDR3 protein: CASSYGTGGLNQPQHF
CDR3 DNA: TGTGCCAGCAGTTACGGGACAGGGGGTTTGAATCAGCCCCAGCATTTT

clone size: NA
V gene: TRBV7-2
D gene: TRBD2
J gene: TRBJ2-1
CDR3 protein: CASSPGGRPYNEQFF
CDR3 DNA: TGTGCCAGCAGCCCGGGGGGGCGCCCCTACAATGAGCAGTTCTTC

clone size: NA
V gene: TRBV5-1
D gene: TRBD2
J gene: TRBJ2-7
CDR3 protein: CASSLSGTYSYEQYF
CDR3 DNA: TGCGCCAGCAGCTTAAGCGGGACCTACTCCTACGAGCAGTACTTC

clone size: NA
V gene: TRBV6-5
D gene: NA
J gene: TRBJ2-6
CDR3 protein: CASSYSTSRANVLTF
CDR3 DNA: TGTGCCAGCAGTTACTCAACTTCTCGGGCCAACGTCCTGACTTTC

clone size: NA
V gene: TRBV2
D gene: TRBD2
J gene: TRBJ2-1
CDR3 protein: CASSEGLAGGLEQFF
CDR3 DNA: TGTGCCAGCAGTGAAGGGCTAGCGGGGGGTCTTGAGCAGTTCTTC

clone size: NA
V gene: TRBV6-5
D gene: NA
J gene: TRBJ1-5
CDR3 protein: CASSYSGRDGGPQHF
CDR3 DNA: TGTGCCAGCAGTTACTCGGGCAGGGATGGTGGGCCCCAGCATTTT

clone size: NA
V gene: TRBV29-1
D gene: NA
J gene: TRBJ1-2
CDR3 protein: CSVGGSDGYTF
CDR3 DNA: TGCAGCGTTGGGGGCTCGGATGGCTACACCTTC

clone size: NA
V gene: TRBV12-5
D gene: NA
J gene: TRBJ2-6
CDR3 protein: CASGPGTSGANVLTF
CDR3 DNA: TGTGCTAGTGGTCCAGGGACTTCTGGGGCCAACGTCCTGACTTTC

clone size: once
V gene: TRBV4-1
D gene: NA
J gene: TRBJ1-4
CDR3 protein: CASSRGTAITNEKLFF
CDR3 DNA: TGCGCCAGCAGCCGGGGGACGGCTATCACTAATGAAAAACTGTTTTTT

clone size: NA
V gene: TRBV9
D gene: NA
J gene: TRBJ2-5
CDR3 protein: CASSVQQGGETQYF
CDR3 DNA: TGTGCCAGCAGCGTTCAACAGGGTGGCGAGACCCAGTACTTC

clone size: NA
V gene: TRBV7-9
D gene: NA
J gene: TRBJ2-3
CDR3 protein: CASSLERAEDTQYF
CDR3 DNA: TGTGCCAGCAGCTTAGAAAGGGCCGAAGATACGCAGTATTTT

clone size: once
V gene: TRBV7-3
D gene: TRBD2
J gene: TRBJ2-5
CDR3 protein: CASSMKEQAGGAQETQYF
CDR3 DNA: TGTGCCAGCAGCATGAAAGAACAAGCCGGGGGGGCCCAAGAGACCCAGTACTTC

clone size: NA
V gene: TRBV10-2
D gene: TRBD1
J gene: TRBJ2-7
CDR3 protein: CASSGTGREQYF
CDR3 DNA: TGCGCCAGCAGCGGGACAGGGAGAGAGCAGTACTTC

clone size: NA
V gene: TRBV19
D gene: TRBD2
J gene: TRBJ2-7
CDR3 protein: CASSIPGEGCEQYF
CDR3 DNA: TGTGCCAGTAGTATTCCCGGGGAGGGGTGCGAGCAGTACTTC

clone size: once
V gene: TRBV6-1
D gene: NA
J gene: TRBJ1-4
CDR3 protein: CASSPGGGSEKLFF
CDR3 DNA: TGTGCCAGCAGCCCGGGGGGGGGATCTGAAAAACTGTTTTTT

clone size: NA
V gene: TRBV12-5
D gene: TRBD2
J gene: TRBJ2-2
CDR3 protein: CASGLVETSENTGELFF
CDR3 DNA: TGTGCTAGTGGTTTGGTAGAGACTAGCGAAAACACCGGGGAGCTGTTTTTT

clone size: NA
V gene: TRBV21-1
D gene: NA
J gene: TRBJ2-1
CDR3 protein: CASSKAWGGTTKAQFF
CDR3 DNA: TGTGCCAGCAGCAAAGCCTGGGGCGGGACTACAAAGGCTCAGTTCTTC

clone size: NA
V gene: TRBV19
D gene: TRBD2
J gene: TRBJ2-3
CDR3 protein: CASSSPAGLAGADTQYF
CDR3 DNA: TGTGCCAGTAGTTCCCCGGCAGGACTAGCGGGAGCAGATACGCAGTATTTT

clone size: once
V gene: TRBV29-1
D gene: NA
J gene: TRBJ2-7
CDR3 protein: CSVRDSFSYEQYF
CDR3 DNA: TGCAGCGTCCGGGACTCCTTCTCCTACGAGCAGTACTTC

clone size: NA
V gene: TRBV10-3
D gene: NA
J gene: TRBJ2-1
CDR3 protein: CAISESLGSGSYNEQFF
CDR3 DNA: TGTGCCATCAGTGAGTCACTGGGGTCGGGGTCCTACAATGAGCAGTTCTTC

clone size: once
V gene: TRBV18
D gene: NA
J gene: TRBJ2-5
CDR3 protein: CASSPRTAAATNQETQYF
CDR3 DNA: TGTGCCAGCTCACCCCGGACCGCCGCCGCAACTAACCAAGAGACCCAGTACTTC

clone size: NA
V gene: TRBV7-8
D gene: NA
J gene: TRBJ1-1
CDR3 protein: CASSFGAYAEAFF
CDR3 DNA: TGTGCCAGCAGCTTTGGGGCCTACGCTGAAGCTTTCTTT

clone size: NA
V gene: TRBV7-9
D gene: NA
J gene: TRBJ2-7
CDR3 protein: CASTVGGSAYEQYF
CDR3 DNA: TGTGCCAGCACCGTCGGGGGAAGTGCCTACGAGCAGTACTTC

clone size: NA
V gene: TRBV5-1
D gene: NA
J gene: TRBJ2-1
CDR3 protein: CASSPVAGGNYNEQFF
CDR3 DNA: TGCGCCAGCAGCCCGGTCGCAGGGGGGAACTACAATGAGCAGTTCTTC

clone size: NA
V gene: TRBV2
D gene: TRBD1
J gene: TRBJ1-2
CDR3 protein: CASARGRAYGYTF
CDR3 DNA: TGTGCCAGTGCCAGGGGGCGCGCCTATGGCTACACCTTC

clone size: NA
V gene: TRBV6-1
D gene: NA
J gene: TRBJ2-3
CDR3 protein: CASSPQGEPQYF
CDR3 DNA: TGTGCCAGCAGTCCACAGGGAGAGCCGCAGTATTTT

clone size: NA
V gene: TRBV6-1
D gene: NA
J gene: TRBJ1-4
CDR3 protein: CASSEAWQGHEKLFF
CDR3 DNA: TGTGCCAGCAGTGAAGCATGGCAGGGCCATGAAAAACTGTTTTTT

clone size: once
V gene: TRBV29-1
D gene: NA
J gene: TRBJ2-3
CDR3 protein: CSSRGGGSSDTQYF
CDR3 DNA: TGCAGCTCCCGGGGTGGCGGATCCTCAGATACGCAGTATTTT

clone size: NA
V gene: TRBV2
D gene: TRBD1
J gene: TRBJ1-2
CDR3 protein: CASSEVGGANGYTF
CDR3 DNA: TGTGCCAGCAGTGAAGTAGGGGGCGCGAATGGCTACACCTTC

clone size: NA
V gene: TRBV7-9
D gene: TRBD2
J gene: TRBJ2-3
CDR3 protein: CASSFGLAGGTSTDTQYF
CDR3 DNA: TGTGCCAGCAGCTTTGGACTAGCGGGAGGGACTAGCACAGATACGCAGTATTTT

clone size: NA
V gene: TRBV15
D gene: NA
J gene: TRBJ1-2
CDR3 protein: CATSSHTSSGAGGYTF
CDR3 DNA: TGTGCCACCAGCAGCCATACGTCATCGGGGGCGGGCGGCTACACCTTC

clone size: NA
V gene: TRBV10-3
D gene: NA
J gene: TRBJ2-7
CDR3 protein: CAISPGTGRWEQYF
CDR3 DNA: TGTGCCATCAGCCCCGGGACCGGACGATGGGAGCAGTACTTC

clone size: NA
V gene: TRBV4-1
D gene: NA
J gene: TRBJ2-6
CDR3 protein: CASSLLTGPLSGANVLTF
CDR3 DNA: TGCGCCAGCAGCCTACTTACAGGACCCCTCTCTGGGGCCAACGTCCTGACTTTC

clone size: NA
V gene: TRBV5-6
D gene: NA
J gene: TRBJ1-6
CDR3 protein: CASSLGGSSYNSPLHF
CDR3 DNA: TGTGCCAGCAGCTTGGGCGGAAGCTCCTATAATTCACCCCTCCACTTT

clone size: NA
V gene: TRBV11-2
D gene: TRBD2
J gene: TRBJ2-3
CDR3 protein: CASSMPGLAKYF
CDR3 DNA: TGTGCCAGCAGCATGCCGGGACTAGCGAAATATTTT

clone size: NA
V gene: TRBV10-1
D gene: TRBD2
J gene: TRBJ2-1
CDR3 protein: CASSETLAGGGNEQFF
CDR3 DNA: TGCGCCAGCAGTGAGACCCTAGCGGGGGGTGGGAATGAGCAGTTCTTC

clone size: NA
V gene: TRBV23-1
D gene: NA
J gene: TRBJ2-3
CDR3 protein: CASSRIKVGPGREHTQYF
CDR3 DNA: TGCGCCAGCAGTCGAATCAAGGTCGGGCCAGGCAGGGAGCATACGCAGTATTTT

clone size: NA
V gene: TRBV6-6
D gene: TRBD1
J gene: TRBJ1-5
CDR3 protein: CASTPEQGAVQPQHF
CDR3 DNA: TGTGCCAGCACCCCAGAACAGGGGGCTGTACAGCCCCAGCATTTT

clone size: NA
V gene: TRBV21-1
D gene: NA
J gene: TRBJ2-5
CDR3 protein: CASSTIAGGVNRSETQYF
CDR3 DNA: TGTGCCAGCAGCACCATAGCGGGAGGGGTAAATCGTTCGGAGACCCAGTACTTC

clone size: NA
V gene: TRBV11-2
D gene: NA
J gene: TRBJ2-1
CDR3 protein: CASREAGTRNEQFF
CDR3 DNA: TGTGCCAGCAGAGAAGCCGGGACCAGAAATGAGCAGTTCTTC

clone size: once
V gene: TRBV11-1
D gene: NA
J gene: TRBJ1-5
CDR3 protein: CASSLKKDQPQHF
CDR3 DNA: TGTGCCAGCAGCTTAAAGAAGGATCAGCCCCAGCATTTT

clone size: NA
V gene: TRBV5-1
D gene: NA
J gene: TRBJ2-2
CDR3 protein: CASSRPGFKQGTGELFF
CDR3 DNA: TGCGCCAGCAGCCGACCAGGTTTCAAGCAGGGCACCGGGGAGCTGTTTTTT

clone size: NA
V gene: TRBV28
D gene: NA
J gene: TRBJ1-2
CDR3 protein: CASSLLAGSYGYTF
CDR3 DNA: TGTGCCAGCAGTCTACTTGCGGGGTCCTATGGCTACACCTTC